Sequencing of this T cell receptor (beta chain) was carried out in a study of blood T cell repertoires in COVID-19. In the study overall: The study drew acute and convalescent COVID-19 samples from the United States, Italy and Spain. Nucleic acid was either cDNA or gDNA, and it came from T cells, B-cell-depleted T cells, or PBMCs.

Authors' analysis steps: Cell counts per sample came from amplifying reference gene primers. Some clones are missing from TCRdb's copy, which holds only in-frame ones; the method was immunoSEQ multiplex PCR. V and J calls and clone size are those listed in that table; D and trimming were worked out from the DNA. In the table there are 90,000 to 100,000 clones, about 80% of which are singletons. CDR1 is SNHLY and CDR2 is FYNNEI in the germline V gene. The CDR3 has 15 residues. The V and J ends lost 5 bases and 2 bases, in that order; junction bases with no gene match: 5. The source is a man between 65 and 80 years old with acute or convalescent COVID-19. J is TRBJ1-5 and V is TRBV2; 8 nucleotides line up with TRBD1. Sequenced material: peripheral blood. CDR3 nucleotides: TGTGCCAGCAGTTTAGGACAGGGCCGCAATCAGCCCCAGCATTTT. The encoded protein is CASSLGQGRNQPQHF.